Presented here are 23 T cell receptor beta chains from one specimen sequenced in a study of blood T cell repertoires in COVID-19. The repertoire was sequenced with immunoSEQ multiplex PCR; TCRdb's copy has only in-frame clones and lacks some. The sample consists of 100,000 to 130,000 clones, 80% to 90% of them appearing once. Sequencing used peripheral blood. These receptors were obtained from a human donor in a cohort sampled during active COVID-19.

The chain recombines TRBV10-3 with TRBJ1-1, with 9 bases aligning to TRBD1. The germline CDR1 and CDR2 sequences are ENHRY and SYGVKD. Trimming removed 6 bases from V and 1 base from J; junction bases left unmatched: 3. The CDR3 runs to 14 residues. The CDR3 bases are TGTGCCATCAGGGGACAGGGCGAGAACACTGAAGCTTTCTTT. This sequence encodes CAIRGQGENTEAFF.

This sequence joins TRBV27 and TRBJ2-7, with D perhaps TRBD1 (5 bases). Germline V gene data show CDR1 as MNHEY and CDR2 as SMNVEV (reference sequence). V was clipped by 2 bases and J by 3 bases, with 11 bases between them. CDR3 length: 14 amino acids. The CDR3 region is CASSLRQGGYEQYF. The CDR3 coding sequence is TGTGCCAGCAGTTTAAGGCAGGGCGGCTACGAGCAGTACTTC.

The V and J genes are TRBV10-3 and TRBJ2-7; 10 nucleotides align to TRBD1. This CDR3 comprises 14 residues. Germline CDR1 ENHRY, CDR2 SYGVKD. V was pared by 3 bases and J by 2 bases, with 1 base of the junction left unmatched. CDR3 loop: CAISDGTGAYEQYF. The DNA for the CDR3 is TGTGCCATCAGTGATGGGACAGGGGCCTACGAGCAGTACTTC.

CDR3 coding DNA: TGTGCCAGCAGCCCCAATAGCGGGGGGGCCGGGGAGCTGTTTTTT. It codes for CASSPNSGGAGELFF. The chain carries TRBV11-2 and TRBJ2-2; the match to TRBD2 covers 11 bases. The ends lost 5 bases at V and 6 bases at J; junction bases unmatched: 5. CDR3 size: 15 residues. The germline V gene encodes CDR1 SGHAT and CDR2 FQNNGV.

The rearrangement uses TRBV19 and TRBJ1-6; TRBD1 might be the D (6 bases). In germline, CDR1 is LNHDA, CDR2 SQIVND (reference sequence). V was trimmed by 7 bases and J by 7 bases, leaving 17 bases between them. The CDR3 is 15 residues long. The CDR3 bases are TGTGCCAGTACCCCCGGGGGGCAGAGAAATTCACCCCTCCACTTT. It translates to CASTPGGQRNSPLHF.

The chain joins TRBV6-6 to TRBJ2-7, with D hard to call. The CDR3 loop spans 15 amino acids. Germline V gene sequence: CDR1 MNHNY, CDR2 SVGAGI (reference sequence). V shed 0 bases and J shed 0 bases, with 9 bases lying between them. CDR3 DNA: TGTGCCAGCAGTTACTCCGGCGGCCCCTCCTACGAGCAGTACTTC. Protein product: CASSYSGGPSYEQYF.

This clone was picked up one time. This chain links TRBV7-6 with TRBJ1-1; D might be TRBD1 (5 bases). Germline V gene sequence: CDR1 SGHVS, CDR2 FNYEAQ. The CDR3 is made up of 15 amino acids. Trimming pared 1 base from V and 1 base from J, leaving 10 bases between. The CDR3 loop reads CASSLGRVWNTEAFF. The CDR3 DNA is TGTGCCAGCAGCTTAGGCAGGGTTTGGAACACTGAAGCTTTCTTT.

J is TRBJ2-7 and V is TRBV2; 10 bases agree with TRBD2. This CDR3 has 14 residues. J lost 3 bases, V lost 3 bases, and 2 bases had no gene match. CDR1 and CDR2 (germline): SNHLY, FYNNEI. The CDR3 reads CASSDGLAVYEQYF. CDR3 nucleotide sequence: TGTGCCAGCAGTGATGGACTAGCGGTCTACGAGCAGTACTTC.

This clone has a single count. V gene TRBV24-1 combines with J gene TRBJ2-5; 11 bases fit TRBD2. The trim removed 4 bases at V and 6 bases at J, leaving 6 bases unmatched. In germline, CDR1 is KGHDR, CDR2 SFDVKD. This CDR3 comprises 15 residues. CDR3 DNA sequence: TGTGCCACCAGTGACTCACTAGCGGGGGAACAGACCCAGTACTTC. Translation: CATSDSLAGEQTQYF.

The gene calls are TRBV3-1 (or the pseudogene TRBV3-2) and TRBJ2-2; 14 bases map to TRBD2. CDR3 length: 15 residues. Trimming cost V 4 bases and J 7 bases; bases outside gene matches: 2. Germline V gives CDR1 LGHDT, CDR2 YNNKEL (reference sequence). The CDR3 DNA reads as TGTGCCAGCAGCCGGGGACTAGCGGGAGTCGGGGAGCTGTTTTTT. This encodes CASSRGLAGVGELFF.

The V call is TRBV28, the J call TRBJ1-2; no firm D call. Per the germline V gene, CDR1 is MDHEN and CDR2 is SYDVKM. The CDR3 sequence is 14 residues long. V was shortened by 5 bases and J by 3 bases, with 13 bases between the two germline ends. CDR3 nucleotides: TGTGCCAGCAGTGAAGAGGGTTGGGACTATGGCTACACCTTC. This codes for CASSEEGWDYGYTF.

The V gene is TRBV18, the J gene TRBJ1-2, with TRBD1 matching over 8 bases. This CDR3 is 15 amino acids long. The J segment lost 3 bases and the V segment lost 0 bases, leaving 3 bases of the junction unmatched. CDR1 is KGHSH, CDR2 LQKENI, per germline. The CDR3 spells CASSPPGQGDYGYTF. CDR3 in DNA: TGTGCCAGCTCACCACCCGGACAGGGCGACTATGGCTACACCTTC.

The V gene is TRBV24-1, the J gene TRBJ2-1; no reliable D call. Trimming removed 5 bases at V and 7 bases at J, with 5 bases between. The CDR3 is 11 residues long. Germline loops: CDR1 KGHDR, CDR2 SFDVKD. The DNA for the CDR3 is TGTGCCACCAGTGCAAATAATGAGCAGTTCTTC. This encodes CATSANNEQFF.

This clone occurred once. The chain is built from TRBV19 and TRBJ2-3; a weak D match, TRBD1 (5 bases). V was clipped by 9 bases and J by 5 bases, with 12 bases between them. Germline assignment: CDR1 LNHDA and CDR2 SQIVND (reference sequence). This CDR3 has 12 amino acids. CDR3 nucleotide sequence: TGTGCCAGCAATGATCAGGGAGATACGCAGTATTTT. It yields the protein CASNDQGDTQYF.

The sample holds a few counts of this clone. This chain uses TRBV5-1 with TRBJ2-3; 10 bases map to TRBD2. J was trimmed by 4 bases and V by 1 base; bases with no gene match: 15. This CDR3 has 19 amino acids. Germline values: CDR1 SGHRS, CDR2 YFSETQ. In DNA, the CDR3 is TGCGCCAGCAGCTTGTTTACCTTAGCGGGAGGCGGGGGCGCAGATACGCAGTATTTT. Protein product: CASSLFTLAGGGGADTQYF.

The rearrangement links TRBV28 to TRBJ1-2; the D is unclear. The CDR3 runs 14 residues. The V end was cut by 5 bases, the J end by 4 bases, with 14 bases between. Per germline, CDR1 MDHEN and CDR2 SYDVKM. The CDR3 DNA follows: TGTGCCAGCAGTCCCCATGTCACGGGCTATGGCTACACCTTC. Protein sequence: CASSPHVTGYGYTF.

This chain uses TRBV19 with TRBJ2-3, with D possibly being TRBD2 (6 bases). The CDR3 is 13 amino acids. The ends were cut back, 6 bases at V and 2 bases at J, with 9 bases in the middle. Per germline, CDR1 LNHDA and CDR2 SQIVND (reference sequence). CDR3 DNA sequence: TGTGCCAGTAGCCGGGAGATCACAGATACGCAGTATTTT. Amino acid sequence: CASSREITDTQYF.

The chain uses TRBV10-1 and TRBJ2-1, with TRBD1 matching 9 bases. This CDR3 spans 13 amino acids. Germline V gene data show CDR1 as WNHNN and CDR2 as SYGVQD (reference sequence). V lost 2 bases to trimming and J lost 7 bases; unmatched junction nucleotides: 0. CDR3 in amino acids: CASSEGQGNEQFF. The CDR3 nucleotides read TGCGCCAGCAGTGAGGGACAGGGGAATGAGCAGTTCTTC.

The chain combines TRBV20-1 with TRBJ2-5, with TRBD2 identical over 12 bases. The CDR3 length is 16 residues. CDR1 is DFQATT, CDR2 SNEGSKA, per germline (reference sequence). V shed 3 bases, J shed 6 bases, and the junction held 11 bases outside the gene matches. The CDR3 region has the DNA TGCAGTGCTAGTGAGTCTAGCGGGAGGGCTAGGAAGACCCAGTACTTC. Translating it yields CSASESSGRARKTQYF.

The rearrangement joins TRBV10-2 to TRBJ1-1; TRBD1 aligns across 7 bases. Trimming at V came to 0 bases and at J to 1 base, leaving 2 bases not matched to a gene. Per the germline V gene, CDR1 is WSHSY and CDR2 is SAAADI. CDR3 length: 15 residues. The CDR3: CASSESTGTNTEAFF. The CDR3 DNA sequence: TGCGCCAGCAGTGAGTCGACAGGGACGAACACTGAAGCTTTCTTT.

CDR3 amino acids: CASSRLAGGINEQFF. CDR3 sequence (DNA): TGTGCCAGCAGTAGACTAGCGGGAGGGATTAATGAGCAGTTCTTC. The chain combines TRBV6-5 with TRBJ2-1; 14 bases fit TRBD2. CDR1 MNHEY and CDR2 SVGAGI come from the germline V gene. Trimming removed 5 bases from V and 7 bases from J; junction bases left unmatched: 4. The CDR3 is 15 amino acids.

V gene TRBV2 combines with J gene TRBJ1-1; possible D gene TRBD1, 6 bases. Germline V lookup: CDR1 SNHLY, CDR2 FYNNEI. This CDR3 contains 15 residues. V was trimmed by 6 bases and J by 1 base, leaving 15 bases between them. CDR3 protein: CASRNNDRTNTEAFF. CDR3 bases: TGTGCCAGCAGGAATAATGACAGGACGAACACTGAAGCTTTCTTT.

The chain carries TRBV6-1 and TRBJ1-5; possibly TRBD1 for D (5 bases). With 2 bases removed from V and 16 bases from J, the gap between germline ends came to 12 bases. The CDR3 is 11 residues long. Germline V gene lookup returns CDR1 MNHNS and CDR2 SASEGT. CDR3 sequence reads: CASSETGPSHF. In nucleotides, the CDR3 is TGTGCCAGCAGTGAAACAGGTCCCTCCCATTTT.